This T cell receptor (beta chain) came from a study of blood T cell repertoires in COVID-19. Study processing details: Estimation of nucleated cell counts was performed using reference gene primer amplification. TCRdb's table, derived via immunoSEQ multiplex PCR, lists solely in-frame clones and lacks some. The V and J calls and clone size are taken from that table; D and trimming were inferred from the DNA. The repertoire includes 150,000 to 200,000 clones, about three quarters of them detected once, and around 2.8% sits in the top ten. From germline, CDR1 is SGHTA and CDR2 FQGNSA. The CDR3 extends over 17 amino acids. After removal of 0 bases from V and 8 bases from J, the junction contained 11 bases not matched to a gene.

Material: peripheral blood. The TCR was taken from a man between 65 and 79 years old with acute or convalescent COVID-19. The V call is TRBV7-2, the J call TRBJ2-1; 9 nucleotides match TRBD2. CDR3 in DNA: TGTGCCAGCAGCTTAGCGCTGTCTAGCGGGATGCTGGATGAGCAGTTCTTC. This codes for CASSLALSSGMLDEQFF.